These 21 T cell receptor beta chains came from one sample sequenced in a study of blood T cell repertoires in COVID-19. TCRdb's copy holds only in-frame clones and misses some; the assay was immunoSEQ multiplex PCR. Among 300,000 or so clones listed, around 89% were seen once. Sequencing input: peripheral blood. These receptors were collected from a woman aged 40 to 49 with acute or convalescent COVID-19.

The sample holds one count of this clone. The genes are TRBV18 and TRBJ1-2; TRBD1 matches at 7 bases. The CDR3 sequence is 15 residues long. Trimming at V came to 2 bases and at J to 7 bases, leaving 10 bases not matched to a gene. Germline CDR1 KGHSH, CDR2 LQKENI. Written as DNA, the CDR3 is TGTGCCAGCTCACCAGCAGGCACAGGGGAGGTTGGCTACACCTTC. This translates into CASSPAGTGEVGYTF.

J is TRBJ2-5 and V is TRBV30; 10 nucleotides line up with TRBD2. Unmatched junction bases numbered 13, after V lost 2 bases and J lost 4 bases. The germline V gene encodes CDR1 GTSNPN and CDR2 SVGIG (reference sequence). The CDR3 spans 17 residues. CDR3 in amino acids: CAWSKGGSGGERETQYF. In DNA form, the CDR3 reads TGTGCCTGGAGTAAGGGAGGGAGCGGGGGGGAACGAGAGACCCAGTACTTC.

CDR3 in amino acids: CASTLGPYSNEQFF. CDR3 nucleotide sequence: TGTGCCAGCACCCTGGGCCCGTATTCCAATGAGCAGTTCTTC. This rearrangement joins TRBV11-2 to TRBJ2-1, with unresolved D. Trimming pared 7 bases from V and 6 bases from J, leaving 16 bases between. This CDR3 has 14 residues. Germline CDR1 and CDR2: SGHAT and FQNNGV. Combining the CDR3 with reference TRBV11-2 and TRBJ2-1 gives the whole variable domain EAGVAQSPRYKIIEKRQSVAFWCNPISGHATLYWYQQILGQGPKLLIQFQNNGVVDDSQLPKDRFSAERLKGVDSTLKIQPAKLEDSAVYLCASTLGPYSNEQFFGPGTRLTVL.

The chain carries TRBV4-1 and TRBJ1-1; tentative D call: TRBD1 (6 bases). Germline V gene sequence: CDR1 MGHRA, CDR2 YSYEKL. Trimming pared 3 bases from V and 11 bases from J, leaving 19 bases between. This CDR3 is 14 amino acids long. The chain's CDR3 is CASSQRTSTGVAFF. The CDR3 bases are TGCGCCAGCAGCCAGCGGACCTCGACAGGAGTGGCTTTCTTT.

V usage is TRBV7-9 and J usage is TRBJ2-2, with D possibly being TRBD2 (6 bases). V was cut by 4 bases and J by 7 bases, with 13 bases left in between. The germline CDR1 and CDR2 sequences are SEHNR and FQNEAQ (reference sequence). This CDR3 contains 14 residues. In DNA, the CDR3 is TGTGCCAGCAGCTGGACGGTGCGGGGCGGGGAGCTGTTTTTT. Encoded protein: CASSWTVRGGELFF.

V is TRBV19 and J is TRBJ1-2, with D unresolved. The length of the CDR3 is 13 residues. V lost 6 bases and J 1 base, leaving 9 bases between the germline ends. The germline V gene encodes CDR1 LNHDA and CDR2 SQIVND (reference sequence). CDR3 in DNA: TGTGCCAGTAGGCCAAACTTTAACTATGGCTACACCTTC. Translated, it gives CASRPNFNYGYTF.

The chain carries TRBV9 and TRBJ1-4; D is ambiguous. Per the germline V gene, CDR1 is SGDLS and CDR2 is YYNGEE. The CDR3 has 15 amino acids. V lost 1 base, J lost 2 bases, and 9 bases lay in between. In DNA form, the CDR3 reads TGTGCCAGCAGCGTAACTCCGGGTACTAATGAAAAACTGTTTTTT. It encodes CASSVTPGTNEKLFF. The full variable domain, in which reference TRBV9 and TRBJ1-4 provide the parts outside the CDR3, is DSGVTQTPKHLITATGQRVTLRCSPRSGDLSVYWYQQSLDQGLQFLIQYYNGEERAKGNILERFSAQQFPDLHSELNLSSLELGDSALYFCASSVTPGTNEKLFFGSGTQLSVL.

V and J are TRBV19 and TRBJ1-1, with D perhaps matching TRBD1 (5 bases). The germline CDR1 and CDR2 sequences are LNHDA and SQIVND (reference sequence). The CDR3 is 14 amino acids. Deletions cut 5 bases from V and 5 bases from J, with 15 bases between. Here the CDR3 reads CASSPRREGTEAFF. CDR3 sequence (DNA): TGTGCCAGTAGTCCCCGTAGGGAGGGGACTGAAGCTTTCTTT.

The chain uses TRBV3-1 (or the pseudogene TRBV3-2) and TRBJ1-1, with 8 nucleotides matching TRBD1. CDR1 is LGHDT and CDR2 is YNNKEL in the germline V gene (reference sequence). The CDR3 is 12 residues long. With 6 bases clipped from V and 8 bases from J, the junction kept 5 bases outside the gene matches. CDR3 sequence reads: CASRPDRGEAFF. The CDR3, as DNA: TGTGCCAGCAGACCCGACAGGGGAGAAGCTTTCTTT.

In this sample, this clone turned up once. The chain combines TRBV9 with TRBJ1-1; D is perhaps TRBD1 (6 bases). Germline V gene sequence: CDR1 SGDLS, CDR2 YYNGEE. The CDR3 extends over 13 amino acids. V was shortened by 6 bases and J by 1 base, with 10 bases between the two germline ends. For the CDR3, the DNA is TGTGCCAGCACCAGGACAGCGAACACTGAAGCTTTCTTT. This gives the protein CASTRTANTEAFF. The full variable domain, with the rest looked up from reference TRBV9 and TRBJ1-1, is DSGVTQTPKHLITATGQRVTLRCSPRSGDLSVYWYQQSLDQGLQFLIQYYNGEERAKGNILERFSAQQFPDLHSELNLSSLELGDSALYFCASTRTANTEAFFGQGTRLTVV.

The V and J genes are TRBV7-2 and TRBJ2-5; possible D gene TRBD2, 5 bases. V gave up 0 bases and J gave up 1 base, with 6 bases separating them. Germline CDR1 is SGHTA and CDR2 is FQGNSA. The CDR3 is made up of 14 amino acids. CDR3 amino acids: CASSLAGVQETQYF. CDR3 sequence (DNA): TGTGCCAGCAGCTTAGCGGGAGTCCAAGAGACCCAGTACTTC.

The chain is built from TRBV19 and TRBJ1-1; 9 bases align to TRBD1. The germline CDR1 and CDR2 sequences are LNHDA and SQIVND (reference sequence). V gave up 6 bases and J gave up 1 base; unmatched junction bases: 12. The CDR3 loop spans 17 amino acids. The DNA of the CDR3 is TGTGCCAGTAGACTACTTCCGGGACAGGGTGCGAACACTGAAGCTTTCTTT. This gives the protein CASRLLPGQGANTEAFF.

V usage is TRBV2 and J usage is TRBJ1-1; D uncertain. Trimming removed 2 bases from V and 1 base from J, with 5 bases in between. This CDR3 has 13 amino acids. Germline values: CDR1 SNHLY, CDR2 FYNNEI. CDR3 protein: CASSEQKNTEAFF. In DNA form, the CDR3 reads TGTGCCAGCAGTGAACAGAAGAACACTGAAGCTTTCTTT.

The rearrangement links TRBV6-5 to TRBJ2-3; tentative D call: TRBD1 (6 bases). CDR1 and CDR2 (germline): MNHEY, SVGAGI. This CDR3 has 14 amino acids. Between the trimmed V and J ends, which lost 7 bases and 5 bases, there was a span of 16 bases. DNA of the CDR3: TGTGCCAGCAACCCTCGGGTAGGGGGAGATACGCAGTATTTT. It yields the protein CASNPRVGGDTQYF.

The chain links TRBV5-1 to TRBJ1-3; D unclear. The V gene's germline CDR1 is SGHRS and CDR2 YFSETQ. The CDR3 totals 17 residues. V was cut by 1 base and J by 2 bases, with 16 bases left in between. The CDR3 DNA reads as TGCGCCAGCAGCTTGTACCAGCTCCCTGAGGCTGGAAACACCATATATTTT. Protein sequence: CASSLYQLPEAGNTIYF.

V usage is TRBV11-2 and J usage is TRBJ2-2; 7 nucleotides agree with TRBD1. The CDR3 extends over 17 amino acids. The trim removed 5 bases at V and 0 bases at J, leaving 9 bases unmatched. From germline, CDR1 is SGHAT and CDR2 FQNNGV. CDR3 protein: CASSLVLTGSNTGELFF. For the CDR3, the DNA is TGTGCCAGCAGCCTCGTCCTGACAGGGTCGAACACCGGGGAGCTGTTTTTT.

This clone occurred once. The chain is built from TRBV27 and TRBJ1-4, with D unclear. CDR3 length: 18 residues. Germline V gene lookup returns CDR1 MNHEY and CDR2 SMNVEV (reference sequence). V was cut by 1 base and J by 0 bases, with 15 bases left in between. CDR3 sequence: CASSLFSPRLATNEKLFF. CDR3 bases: TGTGCCAGCAGTTTATTCTCGCCACGACTCGCAACTAATGAAAAACTGTTTTTT.

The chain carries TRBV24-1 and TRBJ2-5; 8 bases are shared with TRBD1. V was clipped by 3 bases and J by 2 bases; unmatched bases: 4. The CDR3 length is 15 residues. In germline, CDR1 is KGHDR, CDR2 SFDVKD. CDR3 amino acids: CATSDRQGPQETQYF. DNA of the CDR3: TGTGCCACCAGTGATAGACAGGGGCCTCAAGAGACCCAGTACTTC.

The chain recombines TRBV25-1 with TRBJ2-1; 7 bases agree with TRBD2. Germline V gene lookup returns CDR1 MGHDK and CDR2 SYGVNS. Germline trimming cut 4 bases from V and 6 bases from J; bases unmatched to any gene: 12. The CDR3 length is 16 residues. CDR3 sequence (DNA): TGTGCCAGCAGTGGCACGAGGGGAGGGGTTCGCAATGAGCAGTTCTTC. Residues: CASSGTRGGVRNEQFF.

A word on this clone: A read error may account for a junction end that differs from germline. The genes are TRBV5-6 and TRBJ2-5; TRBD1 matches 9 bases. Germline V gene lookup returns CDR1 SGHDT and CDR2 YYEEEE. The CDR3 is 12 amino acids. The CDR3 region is CASSVTGTGFNF. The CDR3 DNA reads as TGTGCCAGCAGCGTCACCGGGACAGGGTTCAACTTC.

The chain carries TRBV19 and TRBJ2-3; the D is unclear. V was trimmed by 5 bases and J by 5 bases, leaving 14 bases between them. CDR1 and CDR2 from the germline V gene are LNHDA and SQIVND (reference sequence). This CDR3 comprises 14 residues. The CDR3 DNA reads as TGTGCCAGTAGTGTTCCGGGTCAGAGAGATACGCAGTATTTT. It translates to CASSVPGQRDTQYF.